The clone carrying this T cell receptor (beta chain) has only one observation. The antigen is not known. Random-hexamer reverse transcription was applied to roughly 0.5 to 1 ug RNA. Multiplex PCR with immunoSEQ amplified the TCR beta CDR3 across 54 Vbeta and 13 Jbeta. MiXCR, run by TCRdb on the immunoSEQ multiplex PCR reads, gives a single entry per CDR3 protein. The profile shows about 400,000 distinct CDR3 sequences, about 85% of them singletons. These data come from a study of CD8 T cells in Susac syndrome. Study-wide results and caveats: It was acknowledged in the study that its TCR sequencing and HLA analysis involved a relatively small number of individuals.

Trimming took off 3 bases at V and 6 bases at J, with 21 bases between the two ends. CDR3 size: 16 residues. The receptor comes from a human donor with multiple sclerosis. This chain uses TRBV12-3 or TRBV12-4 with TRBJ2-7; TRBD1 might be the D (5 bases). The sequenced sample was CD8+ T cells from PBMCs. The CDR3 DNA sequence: TGTGCCAGCAGTTTGTGGGTGGGGCAGGTTAAGCGCGAGCAGTACTTC. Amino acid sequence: CASSLWVGQVKREQYF.